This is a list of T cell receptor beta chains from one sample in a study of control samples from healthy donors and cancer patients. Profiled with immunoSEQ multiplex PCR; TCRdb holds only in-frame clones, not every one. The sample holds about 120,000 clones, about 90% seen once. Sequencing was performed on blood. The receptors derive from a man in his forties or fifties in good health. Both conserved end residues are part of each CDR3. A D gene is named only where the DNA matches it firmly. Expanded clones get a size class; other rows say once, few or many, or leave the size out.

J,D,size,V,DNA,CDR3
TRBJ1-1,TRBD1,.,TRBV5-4,TGTGCCAGCAGTCTCACAGGGGGGAACACTGAAGCTTTCTTT,CASSLTGGNTEAFF
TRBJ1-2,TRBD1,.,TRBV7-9,TGTGCCAGCAGCTTCCGGGGACAGGCCTATGGCTACACCTTC,CASSFRGQAYGYTF
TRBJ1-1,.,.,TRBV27,TGTGCCAGCAGTATTACCCCACCGTTCCTCAAGCGACAGAGGAACACTGAAGCTTTCTTT,CASSITPPFLKRQRNTEAFF
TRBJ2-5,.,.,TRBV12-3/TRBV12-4,TGTGCCAGCAGTTTAGGGCAAGAGACCCAGTACTTC,CASSLGQETQYF
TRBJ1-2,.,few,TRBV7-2,TGTGCCAGCAGTTTAAATCAGGGCCCGTATGGCTACACCTTC,CASSLNQGPYGYTF
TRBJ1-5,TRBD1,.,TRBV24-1,TGTGCCACCAGTTTTGCAGGGGGAGAAGATCAGCCCCAGCATTTT,CATSFAGGEDQPQHF
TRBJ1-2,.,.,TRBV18,TGTGCCAGCTCACAGGAGGGATATGGCTACACCTTC,CASSQEGYGYTF
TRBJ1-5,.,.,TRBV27,TGTGCCAGCAGTTTAGGACCCTACCAGCCCCAGCATTTT,CASSLGPYQPQHF
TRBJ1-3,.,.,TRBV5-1,TGCGCCAGCAGCTACCAGTCGACAGGCAGAGGAAACACCATATATTTT,CASSYQSTGRGNTIYF
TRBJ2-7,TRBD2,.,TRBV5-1,TGCGCCAGCAGCTTGGAATCGACTAGCGGGGGCTACGAGCAGTACTTC,CASSLESTSGGYEQYF
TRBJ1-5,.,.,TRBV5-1,TGCGCCAGCAGCCCAGGGGCCGTCGGCAATCAGCCCCAGCATTTT,CASSPGAVGNQPQHF